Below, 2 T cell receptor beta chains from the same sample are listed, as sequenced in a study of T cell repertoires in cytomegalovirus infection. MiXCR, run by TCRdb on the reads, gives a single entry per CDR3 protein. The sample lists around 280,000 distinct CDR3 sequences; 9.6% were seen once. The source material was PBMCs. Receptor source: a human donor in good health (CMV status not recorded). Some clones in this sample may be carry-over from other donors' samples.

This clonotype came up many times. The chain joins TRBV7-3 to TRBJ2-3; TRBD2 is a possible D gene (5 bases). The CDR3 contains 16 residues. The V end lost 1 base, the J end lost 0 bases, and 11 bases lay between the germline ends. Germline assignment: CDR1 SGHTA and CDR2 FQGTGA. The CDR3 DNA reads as TGTGCCAGCAGCTTAAATCCGGGAAGTAGCACAGATACGCAGTATTTT. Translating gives CASSLNPGSSTDTQYF.

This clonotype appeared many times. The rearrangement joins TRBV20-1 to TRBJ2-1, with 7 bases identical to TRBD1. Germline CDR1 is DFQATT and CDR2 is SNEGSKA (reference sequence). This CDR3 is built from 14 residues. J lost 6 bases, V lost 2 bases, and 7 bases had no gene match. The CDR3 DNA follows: TGCAGTGCTAGACAGGGGGTCCTAGCCAATGAGCAGTTCTTC. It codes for CSARQGVLANEQFF.